What follows are 24 T cell receptor beta chains derived from one specimen sequenced in a study of T cell responses to AZD1222 COVID-19 vaccine. Here immunoSEQ multiplex PCR was the method, and the copy in TCRdb shows in-frame clones only, minus some. The sample contains tens of thousands of clones, approximately 90% of which appear only once. The source was peripheral blood, collected 28 days after the second AZD1222 dose. The receptors derive from an adult who received the AZD1222 COVID-19 vaccine.

Here the CDR3 DNA reads TGTGCCTGGAGGAGGACAGGGGTAAACTATGGCTACACCTTC. Amino acids: CAWRRTGVNYGYTF. J is TRBJ1-2 and V is TRBV30, with 9 bases aligning to TRBD1. Trimming took 3 bases from V and 2 from J; bases not matched to a gene: 4. The CDR3 covers 14 residues. Germline loops: CDR1 GTSNPN, CDR2 SVGIG (reference sequence).

The chain employs TRBV7-9 and TRBJ1-5; 11 nucleotides align to TRBD1. J lost 7 bases, V lost 5 bases, and 7 bases had no gene match. The length of the CDR3 is 15 residues. Germline V gene lookup returns CDR1 SEHNR and CDR2 FQNEAQ (reference sequence). The CDR3 spells CASSATDRGHQPQHF. DNA of the CDR3: TGTGCCAGCAGCGCCACGGACAGGGGGCACCAGCCCCAGCATTTT.

V usage is TRBV11-3 and J usage is TRBJ2-4; 11 bases align to TRBD2. CDR3 length: 17 amino acids. Trimming at V came to 4 bases and at J to 0 bases, leaving 5 bases not matched to a gene. Germline V gene data show CDR1 as SGHNT and CDR2 as YENEEA. The DNA of the CDR3 is TGTGCCAGCAGCTCGGGACTAGCGGAACTAGCCAAAAACATTCAGTACTTC. Translating gives CASSSGLAELAKNIQYF.

The rearrangement links TRBV10-3 to TRBJ1-6; TRBD1 aligns across 8 bases. Unmatched junction bases numbered 7, after V lost 7 bases and J lost 5 bases. The CDR3 runs to 15 residues. Germline CDR1 reads ENHRY; CDR2 reads SYGVKD. CDR3 region: CAITPGQANNSPLHF. DNA for the CDR3: TGTGCCATCACCCCGGGACAGGCTAATAATTCACCCCTCCACTTT.

The sample holds one count of this clone. This chain links TRBV7-3 with TRBJ2-5; 9 nucleotides align to TRBD1. CDR3 size: 14 residues. CDR1 SGHTA and CDR2 FQGTGA come from the germline V gene. Germline trimming cut 4 bases from V and 5 bases from J; bases unmatched to any gene: 5. CDR3 sequence (DNA): TGTGCCAGCAGCTCCGGGACAGGGTTCGAGACCCAGTACTTC. Its translation: CASSSGTGFETQYF.

V is TRBV6-6 and J is TRBJ2-7; 9 nucleotides line up with TRBD1. Germline CDR1 and CDR2: MNHNY and SVGAGI (reference sequence). The CDR3 loop spans 15 amino acids. The trim removed 6 bases at V and 1 base at J, leaving 7 bases unmatched. Here the CDR3 reads CASRSGTGKSYEQYF. Here the CDR3 DNA reads TGTGCCAGCAGGTCCGGGACAGGGAAGTCCTACGAGCAGTACTTC.

CDR3 sequence: CAIGEMNTEAFF. In DNA, the CDR3 is TGTGCCATTGGCGAGATGAACACTGAAGCTTTCTTT. The chain uses TRBV10-3 and TRBJ1-1; D is ambiguous. Germline values: CDR1 ENHRY, CDR2 SYGVKD. The CDR3 has 12 residues. V shed 9 bases and J shed 0 bases, with 8 bases lying between them.

This clone was counted a single time. The genes are TRBV9 and TRBJ2-1; 8 bases align to TRBD2. With 3 bases clipped from V and 4 bases from J, the junction kept 6 bases outside the gene matches. The CDR3 spans 15 residues. CDR1 and CDR2 (germline): SGDLS, YYNGEE. The CDR3 bases are TGTGCCAGCAGCGCCACGGGACTAGTATACAATGAGCAGTTCTTC. It yields the protein CASSATGLVYNEQFF.

The CDR3 loop reads CASSYLRGLYNEQFF. CDR3 nucleotides: TGTGCCAGCAGCTACCTTAGGGGGCTCTACAATGAGCAGTTCTTC. The chain recombines TRBV13 with TRBJ2-1; 7 nucleotides align to TRBD1. V gave up 4 bases and J gave up 3 bases; unmatched junction bases: 6. Per germline, CDR1 PRHDT and CDR2 FYEKMQ (reference sequence). The CDR3 covers 15 residues. Full variable domain (missing parts from reference TRBV13 and TRBJ2-1): AAGVIQSPRHLIKEKRETATLKCYPIPRHDTVYWYQQGPGQDPQFLISFYEKMQSDKGSIPDRFSAQQFSDYHSELNMSSLELGDSALYFCASSYLRGLYNEQFFGPGTRLTVL.

The V call is TRBV30, the J call TRBJ1-1; a weak D match, TRBD1 (5 bases). V was clipped by 7 bases and J by 11 bases, with 17 bases between them. This CDR3 has 11 residues. CDR1 and CDR2 (germline): GTSNPN, SVGIG (reference sequence). CDR3 amino acids: CAFKYSGPAFF. CDR3 in DNA: TGTGCCTTCAAGTACTCGGGGCCCGCTTTCTTT.

The genes are TRBV19 and TRBJ2-3; maybe TRBD2 (6 bases). The V and J ends lost 5 bases and 5 bases respectively, with 11 bases between them. Germline loops: CDR1 LNHDA, CDR2 SQIVND (reference sequence). The CDR3 covers 13 residues. Here the CDR3 reads CASSVRLGDTQYF. The CDR3 DNA sequence: TGTGCCAGTAGTGTCAGACTAGGAGATACGCAGTATTTT.

This sequence joins TRBV13 and TRBJ1-3; D unresolved. Germline CDR1 PRHDT, CDR2 FYEKMQ (reference sequence). V was shortened by 3 bases and J by 4 bases, with 4 bases between the two germline ends. CDR3 length: 12 amino acids. The CDR3 sequence: CASSLEGNTIYF. DNA of the CDR3: TGTGCCAGCAGCTTGGAAGGAAACACCATATATTTT. Variable domain in full (rest from reference TRBV13 and TRBJ1-3): AAGVIQSPRHLIKEKRETATLKCYPIPRHDTVYWYQQGPGQDPQFLISFYEKMQSDKGSIPDRFSAQQFSDYHSELNMSSLELGDSALYFCASSLEGNTIYFGEGSWLTVV.

This chain uses TRBV20-1 with TRBJ2-5; D unresolved. Germline V gene lookup returns CDR1 DFQATT and CDR2 SNEGSKA (reference sequence). The CDR3 spans 11 residues. With 2 bases removed from V and 5 bases from J, the gap between germline ends came to 6 bases. The CDR3 bases are TGCAGTGCTAGAAATCCGGAGACCCAGTACTTC. Translation: CSARNPETQYF.

In its sample, this clone was seen once. The chain couples TRBV3-1 (or the pseudogene TRBV3-2) to TRBJ2-2; weak D call: TRBD2 (5 bases). CDR3 size: 15 residues. Between the trimmed V and J ends, which lost 2 bases and 4 bases, there was a span of 11 bases. Germline V CDR1 and CDR2: LGHDT, YNNKEL (reference sequence). The CDR3: CASSQSTRGTGELFF. As DNA, the CDR3 is TGTGCCAGCAGCCAATCCACCCGGGGCACCGGGGAGCTGTTTTTT.

The V and J genes are TRBV7-2 and TRBJ2-3; 9 positions agree with TRBD2. The germline gives CDR1 SGHTA, CDR2 FQGNSA. Trimming removed 2 bases from V and 5 bases from J; junction bases left unmatched: 11. CDR3 length equals 17 residues. The chain's CDR3 is CASSLTRAGGPQDTQYF. The CDR3 nucleotides are TGTGCCAGCAGCTTAACCCGGGCGGGAGGGCCACAAGATACGCAGTATTTT.

The rearrangement links TRBV5-6 to TRBJ1-2; maybe TRBD1 (5 bases). There are 15 residues in the CDR3. The V gene's germline CDR1 is SGHDT and CDR2 YYEEEE. Trimming left V 0 bases short and J 2 bases short, with 11 bases between. The chain's CDR3 is CASSLDRFANYGYTF. CDR3 nucleotides: TGTGCCAGCAGCTTGGACAGGTTCGCCAACTATGGCTACACCTTC.

The genes are TRBV7-8 and TRBJ1-1; D uncertain. Germline assignment: CDR1 SGHVS and CDR2 FQNEAQ. The CDR3 extends over 15 amino acids. Trimming shortened V by 6 bases and J by 1 base, and 15 bases separated the two germline ends. This chain's CDR3 is CASSSTQSSNTEAFF. The CDR3 bases are TGTGCCAGCAGTTCTACACAGAGTTCGAACACTGAAGCTTTCTTT.

This clone appeared a single time. The gene calls are TRBV6-2 or TRBV6-3 and TRBJ1-1; D is uncertain. Trimming shortened V by 4 bases and J by 6 bases, and 15 bases separated the two germline ends. This CDR3 spans 14 amino acids. Germline loops: CDR1 MNHEY, CDR2 SVGEGT. The CDR3 nucleotides are TGTGCCAGCAGTTCCCGAGGAGCGGGCTCTGAAGCTTTCTTT. Amino acids: CASSSRGAGSEAFF.

This clone was recorded only once. The chain recombines TRBV11-3 with TRBJ1-1; possible D gene TRBD1, 5 bases. The CDR3 is 13 amino acids. The ends were cut back, 0 bases at V and 5 bases at J, with 7 bases in the middle. Per the germline V gene, CDR1 is SGHNT and CDR2 is YENEEA. CDR3 sequence reads: CASSLERGTEAFF. The CDR3 DNA reads as TGTGCCAGCAGCTTAGAGAGGGGAACTGAAGCTTTCTTT. Together with reference TRBV11-3 and TRBJ1-1, the CDR3 gives the full variable domain: EAGVVQSPRYKIIEKKQPVAFWCNPISGHNTLYWYLQNLGQGPELLIRYENEEAVDDSQLPKDRFSAERLKGVDSTLKIQPAELGDSAVYLCASSLERGTEAFFGQGTRLTVV.

The gene calls are TRBV5-6 and TRBJ1-3; perhaps TRBD1 as D (5 bases). Looked up from germline, CDR1 is SGHDT and CDR2 is YYEEEE. With 4 bases removed from V and 12 bases from J, the gap between germline ends came to 14 bases. The CDR3 has 12 residues. The CDR3: CASSLGGDGIYF. The CDR3, as DNA: TGTGCCAGCAGCCTTGGTGGGGACGGCATATATTTT.

This chain connects TRBV7-9 to TRBJ2-5; 7 nucleotides match TRBD1. This CDR3 is 14 amino acids long. Germline assignment: CDR1 SEHNR and CDR2 FQNEAQ (reference sequence). Trimming cost V 2 bases and J 4 bases; bases outside gene matches: 4. DNA for the CDR3: TGTGCCAGCAGCTTACCAGGGGGTAGAGAGACCCAGTACTTC. Protein product: CASSLPGGRETQYF.

The chain combines TRBV10-3 with TRBJ2-3, with D tentatively TRBD2 (6 bases). The CDR3 is 15 amino acids. The V end was cut by 4 bases, the J end by 2 bases, with 13 bases between. CDR1 is ENHRY, CDR2 SYGVKD, per germline. The CDR3 nucleotides read TGTGCCATCAGTGGGGGGGAGAGGGCCACAGATACGCAGTATTTT. Its protein is CAISGGERATDTQYF.

The genes are TRBV6-1 and TRBJ2-7; 9 nucleotides align to TRBD2. The V segment lost 3 bases and the J segment 2 bases; nucleotides outside the gene matches: 8. There are 16 residues in the CDR3. Germline assignment: CDR1 MNHNS and CDR2 SASEGT. CDR3 protein: CASSDTASGNPYEQYF. The CDR3 DNA sequence: TGTGCCAGCAGTGACACGGCTAGCGGGAACCCCTACGAGCAGTACTTC.

V is TRBV19 and J is TRBJ2-3; no clear D gene. Germline assignment: CDR1 LNHDA and CDR2 SQIVND (reference sequence). The CDR3 has 13 amino acids. V was trimmed by 7 bases and J by 1 base, leaving 9 bases between them. CDR3 bases: TGTGCCAGTAATAGGGTGGGCACAGATACGCAGTATTTT. Its protein product is CASNRVGTDTQYF.